This TCR beta chain was recovered during a study of CD8+ T cells in alopecia areata. General observations from the study: Besides other cells, scalp samples also yield sequences of resident alphabeta T cells from normal skin. Persistence of many expanded lesional clones was seen in scalp and blood during tofacitinib. Mice showed clearer TCR sharing than patients did, a gap that was possibly HLA-related.

Documented treatment: oral pan-JAK inhibitor, 5-10 mg twice daily. Samples from alopecia areata patients were lesional scalp punch biopsies and peripheral blood. This clone has just one count. Antigen unknown. This CDR3 is 15 amino acids long. Trimming cost V 6 bases and J 7 bases; bases outside gene matches: 7. Germline-derived CDR1 and CDR2 are MNHEY and SMNVEV (reference sequence). Sequencing relied on a cDNA template that was reverse transcribed from extracted RNA. Assay: immunoSEQ multiplex PCR; the TCRdb copy retains only in-frame clones and omits some. Here the sample spans 190,000 or so clones, 60% being singletons.

V is TRBV27 and J is TRBJ1-6, with 9 bases that match TRBD1. The sequencing here drew on CD4+ T cells sorted from blood, taken at week 4, from a patient treated with tofacitinib. The sequence was collected from a human donor with alopecia areata. The CDR3 DNA reads as TGTGCCAGCAGCGTGACAGGGGGTGCCAATTCACCCCTCCACTTT. Translating gives CASSVTGGANSPLHF.